This TCR beta chain was obtained from a study of blood T cells in healthy people across ages. This clonotype was seen a single time. A second PCR, run for roughly 7 to 11 cycles, used a sample-barcoded 5' primer plus a J-beta primer mix. TCRdb used MiXCR to reprocess the 5' RACE reads, holding one entry per CDR3 protein. The sample has fewer than 1,200,000 distinct CDR3 sequences, around 25% seen once. Ranging in age from roughly 6 to 90, the donors were healthy Caucasian individuals from Russia. Peripheral blood, roughly 9.3 milliliters per donor, was collected. Extractions gave at least 5 micrograms of total RNA per sample. Looked up from germline, CDR1 is LGHDT and CDR2 is YNNKEL (reference sequence). CDR3 size: 15 residues. V shed 4 bases and J shed 3 bases, with 16 bases lying between them. This sample also appeared in a second study, on T cells of mothers and their children. As that report states: In each mother, TCR beta CDR3 reads exceeded 10 million; in each child, they numbered approximately 3 million.

Sample: blood. V and J are TRBV3-1 and TRBJ2-7, with D possibly matching TRBD2 (6 bases). The sequence came from a girl aged 2-10 years in good health. CDR3 sequence (DNA): TGTGCCAGCAGCCCCCTATCTTTCGGGGGCTACGAGCAGTACTTC. Protein product: CASSPLSFGGYEQYF.